The 25 T cell receptor beta chains given below trace back to one sample, sequenced in a study of shared clonotypes between healthy human individuals. The protocol was immunoSEQ multiplex PCR, while the TCRdb copy is restricted to in-frame clones and leaves out a portion. In the table there are about 2.4 million clones, 93% of which are singletons. Sequencing was carried out using naive CD4+ T cells from PBMCs. The subset: CD45RA+ positively selected. The receptors come from a man younger than 30 in good health. Some clones in this sample may be carry-over from other donors' samples.

The chain has TRBV7-9 and TRBJ2-4; weak D call: TRBD1 (8 bases). The CDR3 runs 12 residues. V was shortened by 5 bases and J by 13 bases, with 15 bases between the two germline ends. Looked up from germline, CDR1 is SEHNR and CDR2 is FQNEAQ (reference sequence). The DNA for the CDR3 is TGTGCCAGCAGCGCCAGGGGGCGGGAGCAGTACTTC. Protein: CASSARGREQYF.

The chain carries TRBV6-5 and TRBJ2-3, with TRBD2 matching 7 bases. V lost 1 base and J lost 8; bases outside the gene matches: 9. The CDR3 has 15 residues. Germline-derived CDR1 and CDR2 are MNHEY and SVGAGI. The CDR3 is CASSYLSGTIGTQYF. Written as DNA, the CDR3 is TGTGCCAGCAGTTACTTGTCCGGGACTATAGGTACGCAGTATTTT.

V and J are TRBV28 and TRBJ2-7; 8 bases fit TRBD2. The CDR3 totals 14 residues. Germline CDR1 is MDHEN and CDR2 is SYDVKM. V lost 4 bases and J lost 2; bases outside the gene matches: 4. DNA for the CDR3: TGTGCCAGCAGTTCTGCGGGAGGCACCTACGAGCAGTACTTC. Encoded protein: CASSSAGGTYEQYF.

The chain has TRBV6-6 and TRBJ1-1, with 7 bases fitting TRBD1. CDR1 and CDR2 from the germline V gene are MNHNY and SVGAGI (reference sequence). Trimming cost V 8 bases and J 10 bases; bases outside gene matches: 7. The CDR3 is 11 amino acids. The CDR3 DNA follows: TGTGCCAGCCGGATGACAGGGAGAGCTTTCTTT. Its translation: CASRMTGRAFF.

The J gene is TRBJ1-4, the V gene TRBV28, with 7 bases that match TRBD1. CDR3 size: 12 residues. CDR1 and CDR2 from the germline V gene are MDHEN and SYDVKM. The ends lost 8 bases at V and 6 bases at J; junction bases unmatched: 3. The CDR3, as DNA: TGTGCCAGCGGACAGGTGGATGAAAAACTGTTTTTT. This gives the protein CASGQVDEKLFF.

The J gene is TRBJ2-6, the V gene TRBV5-1, with 8 nucleotides matching TRBD1. The germline CDR1 and CDR2 sequences are SGHRS and YFSETQ. This CDR3 region has 17 residues. Trimming cost V 4 bases and J 1 base; bases outside gene matches: 7. The CDR3, as DNA: TGCGCCAGCAGCGTGAGACAGGGGTCTTCTGGGGCCAACGTCCTGACTTTC. It is translated as CASSVRQGSSGANVLTF.

The rearrangement uses TRBV27 and TRBJ2-2; unclear D gene. The V gene's germline CDR1 is MNHEY and CDR2 SMNVEV (reference sequence). The CDR3 is 12 amino acids. V was clipped by 7 bases and J by 5 bases, with 8 bases between them. CDR3 bases: TGTGCCAGCACGGGTCTAACCGGGGAGCTGTTTTTT. It codes for CASTGLTGELFF.

The CDR3 here is CASSVNEAGTQYF. CDR3 coding DNA: TGTGCCAGCAGCGTAAACGAGGCGGGTACGCAGTATTTT. The chain employs TRBV6-1 and TRBJ2-3; a weak D match, TRBD2 (5 bases). CDR1 and CDR2 from the germline V gene are MNHNS and SASEGT. This CDR3 has 13 residues. V was pared by 6 bases and J by 8 bases, with 15 bases between.

With respect to this clone: A junction end diverges from the germline sequence, so it may reflect a read error. This chain joins TRBV19 and TRBJ1-2; no definite D call. The CDR3 contains 14 residues. Germline V gene lookup returns CDR1 LNHDA and CDR2 SQIVND (reference sequence). The CDR3 DNA sequence: TGTGCCAGTAGAATAGGCCTGTCGGACTATGGCTACACCTTC. The encoded protein is CASRIGLSDYGYTF.

The chain couples TRBV11-2 to TRBJ2-3; 12 bases agree with TRBD2. CDR3 length: 18 amino acids. After removal of 2 bases from V and 4 bases from J, the junction contained 10 bases not matched to a gene. Per germline, CDR1 SGHAT and CDR2 FQNNGV. Here the CDR3 reads CASSLRLAGGHYSDTQYF. The CDR3 region has the DNA TGTGCCAGCAGCTTACGGCTAGCGGGAGGGCATTATTCAGATACGCAGTATTTT.

J is TRBJ1-4 and V is TRBV9; possibly TRBD1 for D (5 bases). CDR3 size: 17 residues. With 3 bases removed from V and 8 bases from J, the gap between germline ends came to 23 bases. The germline V gene encodes CDR1 SGDLS and CDR2 YYNGEE. CDR3: CASSGPFQGGFFEKLFF. CDR3 bases: TGTGCCAGCAGCGGACCGTTCCAGGGAGGGTTTTTCGAAAAACTGTTTTTT.

With respect to this clone: The sample carries other DNA sequences with the same CDR3. The rearrangement uses TRBV5-1 and TRBJ1-1, with D tentatively TRBD1 (6 bases). The CDR3 contains 15 residues. Germline lookup yields CDR1 SGHRS and CDR2 YFSETQ. Trimming cost V 0 bases and J 3 bases, with 12 bases left between them. The DNA of the CDR3 is TGCGCCAGCAGCTTGGCCGGGTCAGGGGACACTGAAGCTTTCTTT. This translates into CASSLAGSGDTEAFF. The variable domain in full, completed from reference TRBV5-1 and TRBJ1-1, reads KAGVTQTPRYLIKTRGQQVTLSCSPISGHRSVSWYQQTPGQGLQFLFEYFSETQRNKGNFPGRFSGRQFSNSRSEMNVSTLELGDSALYLCASSLAGSGDTEAFFGQGTRLTVV.

The chain is built from TRBV10-3 and TRBJ1-2, with TRBD1 matching over 7 bases. This CDR3 has 13 amino acids. From germline, CDR1 is ENHRY and CDR2 SYGVKD. V lost 6 bases and J lost 4; bases outside the gene matches: 5. DNA of the CDR3: TGTGCCATCAGCCGGGACAGACTCTATGGCTACACCTTC. Translation gives CAISRDRLYGYTF.

The chain recombines TRBV28 with TRBJ1-1; D remains ambiguous. Trimming stripped 6 bases from V and 1 base from J, with 6 bases between. There are 12 residues in the CDR3. The germline V gene has CDR1 MDHEN and CDR2 SYDVKM. The CDR3 region has the DNA TGTGCCAGCAGAGAAAGGAACACTGAAGCTTTCTTT. Protein sequence: CASRERNTEAFF.

This rearrangement joins TRBV30 to TRBJ1-1; D might be TRBD1 (5 bases). Trimming pared 2 bases from V and 1 base from J, leaving 8 bases between. The CDR3 extends over 13 amino acids. Germline lookup yields CDR1 GTSNPN and CDR2 SVGIG (reference sequence). The CDR3 spells CAWSYDRNTEAFF. Written as DNA, the CDR3 is TGTGCCTGGAGTTACGACAGGAACACTGAAGCTTTCTTT.

The CDR3 reads CASSPGAGPPRGKNIQYF. The CDR3 DNA reads TGTGCCAGCTCCCCCGGGGCGGGACCCCCCCGCGGCAAAAACATTCAGTACTTC. The rearrangement links TRBV7-6 to TRBJ2-4, with D perhaps TRBD2 (6 bases). The CDR3 runs to 18 residues. Germline CDR1 and CDR2: SGHVS and FNYEAQ. The V gene lost 8 bases and the J gene lost 3 bases, with 26 bases spanning the gap.

The J gene is TRBJ2-1, the V gene TRBV2; 10 bases align to TRBD2. The CDR3 runs to 18 residues. CDR1 SNHLY and CDR2 FYNNEI come from the germline V gene. With 4 bases clipped from V and 0 bases from J, the junction kept 9 bases outside the gene matches. CDR3: CASSATSGLSYSYNEQFF. CDR3 DNA: TGTGCCAGCAGTGCGACTAGCGGGTTAAGCTACTCCTACAATGAGCAGTTCTTC.

The genes are TRBV18 and TRBJ1-5; D is uncertain. The CDR3 has 14 residues. Germline V lookup: CDR1 KGHSH, CDR2 LQKENI. Trimming took 4 bases from V and 0 from J, leaving 7 bases between them. Written as DNA, the CDR3 is TGTGCCAGCTCACGTTCCTATAGCAATCAGCCCCAGCATTTT. This gives the protein CASSRSYSNQPQHF.

The rearrangement uses TRBV27 and TRBJ1-4; no definite D call. Trimming stripped 1 base from V and 4 bases from J, with 10 bases between. The germline V gene has CDR1 MNHEY and CDR2 SMNVEV (reference sequence). The CDR3 length is 15 residues. The CDR3 sequence: CASSLYSIHNEKLFF. Here the CDR3 DNA reads TGTGCCAGCAGTTTATATTCGATACATAATGAAAAACTGTTTTTT.

As concerns this clone: This same CDR3 is encoded by further DNA sequences in the sample. This chain connects TRBV2 to TRBJ2-2, with D perhaps given as TRBD1 or TRBD2 (5 bases each). With 3 bases removed from V and 6 bases from J, the gap between germline ends came to 8 bases. The CDR3 spans 13 residues. Per germline, CDR1 SNHLY and CDR2 FYNNEI. CDR3 loop: CASSERGAGELFF. The CDR3 nucleotides read TGTGCCAGCAGTGAGCGAGGGGCCGGGGAGCTGTTTTTT.

This sequence joins TRBV2 and TRBJ2-2; unclear D gene. V was clipped by 5 bases and J by 6 bases, with 4 bases between them. The germline V gene encodes CDR1 SNHLY and CDR2 FYNNEI. The CDR3 is 11 residues long. The CDR3 DNA is TGTGCCAGCAGTTCGTCCGGGGAGCTGTTTTTT. Protein: CASSSSGELFF.

V and J are TRBV6-5 and TRBJ2-1; 10 bases are shared with TRBD1. Germline V gives CDR1 MNHEY, CDR2 SVGAGI. J gave up 10 bases and V 7 bases, and 7 bases lay outside the gene matches. The CDR3 is 13 residues long. This CDR3 is CASNGQGVGEQFF. Written as DNA, the CDR3 is TGTGCCAGCAATGGACAGGGGGTTGGGGAGCAGTTCTTC.

The CDR3 DNA sequence: TGTGCCAGCAGTCGCGAACCCCGTACTAGCGGGAGGTCCTACGAGCAGTACTTC. Amino acid sequence: CASSREPRTSGRSYEQYF. The chain has TRBV2 and TRBJ2-7, with 12 bases aligning to TRBD2. The trim removed 5 bases at V and 1 base at J, leaving 12 bases unmatched. The CDR3 has 18 residues. From germline, CDR1 is SNHLY and CDR2 FYNNEI.

The gene calls are TRBV19 and TRBJ2-3; no reliable D call. The CDR3 has 13 residues. CDR1 and CDR2 from the germline V gene are LNHDA and SQIVND (reference sequence). Between the trimmed V and J ends, which lost 6 bases and 4 bases, there was a span of 11 bases. CDR3 bases: TGTGCCAGTAGGGCTAGGCCCGCAGATACGCAGTATTTT. Translation gives CASRARPADTQYF.

In DNA, the CDR3 is TGTGCCAGCAACCTGGACAGGGGTTATGTGGAGACCCAGTACTTC. This translates into CASNLDRGYVETQYF. The rearrangement joins TRBV6-6 to TRBJ2-5; TRBD1 agrees at 9 bases. Germline V CDR1 and CDR2: MNHNY, SVGAGI (reference sequence). Unmatched junction bases numbered 11, after V lost 7 bases and J lost 5 bases. The CDR3 sequence is 15 residues long.